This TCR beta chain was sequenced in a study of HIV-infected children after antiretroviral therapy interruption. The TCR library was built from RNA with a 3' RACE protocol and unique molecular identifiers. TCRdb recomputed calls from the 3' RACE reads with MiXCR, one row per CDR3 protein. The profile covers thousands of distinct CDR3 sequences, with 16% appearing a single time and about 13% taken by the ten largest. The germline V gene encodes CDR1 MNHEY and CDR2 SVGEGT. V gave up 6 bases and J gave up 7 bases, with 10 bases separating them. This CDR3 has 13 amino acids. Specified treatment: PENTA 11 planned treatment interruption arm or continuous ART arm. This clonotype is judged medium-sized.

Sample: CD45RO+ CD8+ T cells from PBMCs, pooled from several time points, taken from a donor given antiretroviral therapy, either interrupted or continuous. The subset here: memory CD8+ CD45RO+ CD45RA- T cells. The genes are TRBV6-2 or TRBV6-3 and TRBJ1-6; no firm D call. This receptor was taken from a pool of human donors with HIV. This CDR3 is CASSPHENSPLHF. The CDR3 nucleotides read TGTGCCAGCAGCCCCCACGAGAATTCACCCCTCCACTTT.